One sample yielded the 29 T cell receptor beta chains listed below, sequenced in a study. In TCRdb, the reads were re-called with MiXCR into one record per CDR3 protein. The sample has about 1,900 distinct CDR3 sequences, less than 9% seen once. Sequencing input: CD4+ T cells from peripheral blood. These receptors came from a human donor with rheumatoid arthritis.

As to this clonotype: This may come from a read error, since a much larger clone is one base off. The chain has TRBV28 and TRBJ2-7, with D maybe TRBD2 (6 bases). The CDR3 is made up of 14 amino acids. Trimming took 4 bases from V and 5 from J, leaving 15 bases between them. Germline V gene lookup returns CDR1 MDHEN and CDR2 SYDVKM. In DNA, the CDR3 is TGTGCCAGCAGTTATAGCTGGAGGGCCAACGAGCAGTACTTC. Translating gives CASSYSWRANEQYF.

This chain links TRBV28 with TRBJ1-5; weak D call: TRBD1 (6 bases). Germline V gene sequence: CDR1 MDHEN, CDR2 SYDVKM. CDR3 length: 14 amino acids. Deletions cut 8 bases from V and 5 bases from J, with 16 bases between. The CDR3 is CASRGGGAYQPQHF. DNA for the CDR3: TGTGCCAGCCGGGGGGGGGGCGCCTATCAGCCCCAGCATTTT.

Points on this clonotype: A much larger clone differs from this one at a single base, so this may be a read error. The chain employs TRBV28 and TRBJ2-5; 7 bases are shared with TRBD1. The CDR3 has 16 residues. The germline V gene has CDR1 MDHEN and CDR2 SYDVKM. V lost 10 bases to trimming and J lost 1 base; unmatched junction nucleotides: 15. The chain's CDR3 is CANSPMMTGIQETQYF. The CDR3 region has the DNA TGTGCCAACAGCCCCATGATGACAGGGATCCAAGAGACCCAGTACTTC.

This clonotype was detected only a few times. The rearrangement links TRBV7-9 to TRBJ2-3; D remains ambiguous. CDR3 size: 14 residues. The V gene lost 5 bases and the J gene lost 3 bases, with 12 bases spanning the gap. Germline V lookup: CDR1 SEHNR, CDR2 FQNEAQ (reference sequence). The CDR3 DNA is TGTGCCAGCAGCCAGGCGGTGTTTACAGATACGCAGTATTTT. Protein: CASSQAVFTDTQYF.

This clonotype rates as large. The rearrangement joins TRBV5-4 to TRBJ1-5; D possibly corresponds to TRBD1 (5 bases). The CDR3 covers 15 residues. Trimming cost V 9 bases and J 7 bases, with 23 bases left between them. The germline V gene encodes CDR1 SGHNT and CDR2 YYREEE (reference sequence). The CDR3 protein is CATTIQGREKQPQHF. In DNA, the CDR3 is TGTGCCACTACGATCCAGGGCAGGGAGAAGCAGCCCCAGCATTTT.

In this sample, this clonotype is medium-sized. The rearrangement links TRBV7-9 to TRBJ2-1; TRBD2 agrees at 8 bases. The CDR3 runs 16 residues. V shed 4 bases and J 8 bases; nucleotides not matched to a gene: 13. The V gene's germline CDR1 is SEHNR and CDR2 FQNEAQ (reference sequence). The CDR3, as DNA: TGTGCCAGCAGCTCGGTTGTTCGGGAGGGCCATGATGAGCAGTTCTTC. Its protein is CASSSVVREGHDEQFF.

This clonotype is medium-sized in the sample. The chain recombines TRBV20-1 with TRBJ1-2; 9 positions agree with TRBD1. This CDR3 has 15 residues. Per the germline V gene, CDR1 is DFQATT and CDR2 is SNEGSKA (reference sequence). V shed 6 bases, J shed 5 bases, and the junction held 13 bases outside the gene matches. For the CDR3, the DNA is TGCAGTGCGGCAACAGGGGGCCGTTTTGATTATGGCTACACCTTC. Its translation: CSAATGGRFDYGYTF.

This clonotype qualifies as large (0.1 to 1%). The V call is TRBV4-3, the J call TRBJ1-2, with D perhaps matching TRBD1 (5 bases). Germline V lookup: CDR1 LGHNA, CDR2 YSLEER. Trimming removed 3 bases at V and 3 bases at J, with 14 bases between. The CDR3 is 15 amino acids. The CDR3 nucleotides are TGCGCCAGCAGCCAGCCCGGGACGCCAGACTATGGCTACACCTTC. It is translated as CASSQPGTPDYGYTF.

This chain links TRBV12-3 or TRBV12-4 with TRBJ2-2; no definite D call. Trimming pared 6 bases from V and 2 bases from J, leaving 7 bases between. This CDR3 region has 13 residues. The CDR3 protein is CASSPGNTGELFF. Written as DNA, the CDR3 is TGTGCCAGCAGCCCCGGAAACACCGGGGAGCTGTTTTTT.

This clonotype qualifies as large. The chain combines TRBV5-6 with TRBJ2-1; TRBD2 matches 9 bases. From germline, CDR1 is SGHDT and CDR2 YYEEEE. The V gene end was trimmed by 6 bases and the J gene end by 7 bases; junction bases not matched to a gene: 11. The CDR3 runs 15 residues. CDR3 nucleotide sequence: TGTGCCAGCACCCTACCGGGACTAGCAGTGAATGAGCAGTTCTTC. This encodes CASTLPGLAVNEQFF.

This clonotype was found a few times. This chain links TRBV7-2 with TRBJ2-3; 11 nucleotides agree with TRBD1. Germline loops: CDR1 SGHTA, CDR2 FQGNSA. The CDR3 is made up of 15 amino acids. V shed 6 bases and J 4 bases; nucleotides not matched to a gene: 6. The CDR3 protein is CASSWGQGVSDTQYF. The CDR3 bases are TGTGCCAGCAGTTGGGGACAGGGGGTTTCAGATACGCAGTATTTT.

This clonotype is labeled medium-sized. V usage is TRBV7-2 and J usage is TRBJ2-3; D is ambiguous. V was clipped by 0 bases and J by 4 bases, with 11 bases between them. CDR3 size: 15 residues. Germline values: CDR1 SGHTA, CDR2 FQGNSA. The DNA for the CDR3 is TGTGCCAGCAGCTTAGCGTCCTCGGCGGCAGATACGCAGTATTTT. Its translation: CASSLASSAADTQYF. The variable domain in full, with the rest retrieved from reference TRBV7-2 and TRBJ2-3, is GAGVSQSPSNKVTEKGKDVELRCDPISGHTALYWYRQSLGQGLEFLIYFQGNSAPDKSGLPSDRFSAERTGGSVSTLTIQRTQQEDSAVYLCASSLASSAADTQYFGPGTRLTVL.

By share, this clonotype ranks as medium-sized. CDR3 sequence (DNA): TGTGCCAGCTCACCATTCAAGGCAGGGCTGAACACTGAAGCTTTCTTT. This encodes CASSPFKAGLNTEAFF. The chain is built from TRBV18 and TRBJ1-1; possible D gene TRBD1, 5 bases. The CDR3 spans 16 residues. V gave up 2 bases and J gave up 0 bases, with 13 bases separating them. Germline CDR1 is KGHSH and CDR2 is LQKENI. Filled out from reference TRBV18 and TRBJ1-1, the complete variable domain reads NAGVMQNPRHLVRRRGQEARLRCSPMKGHSHVYWYRQLPEEGLKFMVYLQKENIIDESGMPKERFSAEFPKEGPSILRIQQVVRGDSAAYFCASSPFKAGLNTEAFFGQGTRLTVV.

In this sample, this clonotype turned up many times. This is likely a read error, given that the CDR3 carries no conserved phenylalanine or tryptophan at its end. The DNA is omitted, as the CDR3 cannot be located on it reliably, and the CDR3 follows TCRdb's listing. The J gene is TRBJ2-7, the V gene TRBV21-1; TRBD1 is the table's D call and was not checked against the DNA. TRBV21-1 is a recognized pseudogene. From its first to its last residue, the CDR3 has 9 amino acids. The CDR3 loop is CASTPGTRY.

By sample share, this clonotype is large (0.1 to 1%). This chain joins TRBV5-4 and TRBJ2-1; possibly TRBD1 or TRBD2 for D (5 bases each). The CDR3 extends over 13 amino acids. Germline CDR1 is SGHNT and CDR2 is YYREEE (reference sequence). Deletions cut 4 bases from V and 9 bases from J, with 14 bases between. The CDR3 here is CASSQGRAFEQFF. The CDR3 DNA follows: TGTGCCAGCAGCCAGGGACGCGCGTTTGAGCAGTTCTTC. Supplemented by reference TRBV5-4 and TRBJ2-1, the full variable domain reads ETGVTQSPTHLIKTRGQQVTLRCSSQSGHNTVSWYQQALGQGPQFIFQYYREEENGRGNFPPRFSGLQFPNYSSELNVNALELDDSALYLCASSQGRAFEQFFGPGTRLTVL.

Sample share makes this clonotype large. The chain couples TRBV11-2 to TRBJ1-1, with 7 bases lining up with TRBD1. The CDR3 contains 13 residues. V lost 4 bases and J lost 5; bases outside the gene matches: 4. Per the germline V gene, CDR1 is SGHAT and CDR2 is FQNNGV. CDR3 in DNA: TGTGCCAGCAGCTCAAACAGGGGAACTGAAGCTTTCTTT. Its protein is CASSSNRGTEAFF. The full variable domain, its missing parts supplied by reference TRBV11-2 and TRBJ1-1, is EAGVAQSPRYKIIEKRQSVAFWCNPISGHATLYWYQQILGQGPKLLIQFQNNGVVDDSQLPKDRFSAERLKGVDSTLKIQPAKLEDSAVYLCASSSNRGTEAFFGQGTRLTVV.

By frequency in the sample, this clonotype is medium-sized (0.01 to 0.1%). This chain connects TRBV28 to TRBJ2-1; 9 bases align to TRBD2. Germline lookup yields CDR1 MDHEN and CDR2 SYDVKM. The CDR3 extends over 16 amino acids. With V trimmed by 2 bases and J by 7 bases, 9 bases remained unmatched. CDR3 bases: TGTGCCAGCAGTTTAGTTTTCCCAGCGGGAGGTAATGAGCAGTTCTTC. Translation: CASSLVFPAGGNEQFF.

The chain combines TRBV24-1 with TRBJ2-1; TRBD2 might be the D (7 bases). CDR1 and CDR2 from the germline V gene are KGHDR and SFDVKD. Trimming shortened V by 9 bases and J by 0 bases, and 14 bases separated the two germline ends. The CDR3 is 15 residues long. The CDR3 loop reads CATGRGASSYNEQFF. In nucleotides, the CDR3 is TGTGCCACCGGTCGGGGGGCTAGCTCCTACAATGAGCAGTTCTTC.

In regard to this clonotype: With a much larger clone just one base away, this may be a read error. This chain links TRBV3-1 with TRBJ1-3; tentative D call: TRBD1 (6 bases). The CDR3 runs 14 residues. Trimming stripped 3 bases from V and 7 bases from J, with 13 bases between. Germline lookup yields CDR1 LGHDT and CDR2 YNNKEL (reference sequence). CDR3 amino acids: CASSHGTFGNTIYF. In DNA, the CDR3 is TGTGCCAGCAGCCATGGGACATTCGGCAACACCATATATTTT.

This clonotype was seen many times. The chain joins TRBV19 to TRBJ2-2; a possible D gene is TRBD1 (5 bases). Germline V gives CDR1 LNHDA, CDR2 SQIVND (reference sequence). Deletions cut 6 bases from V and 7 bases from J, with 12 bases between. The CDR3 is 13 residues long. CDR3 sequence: CASSSGYNGELFF. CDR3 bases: TGTGCCAGTAGCTCAGGGTACAACGGGGAGCTGTTTTTT.

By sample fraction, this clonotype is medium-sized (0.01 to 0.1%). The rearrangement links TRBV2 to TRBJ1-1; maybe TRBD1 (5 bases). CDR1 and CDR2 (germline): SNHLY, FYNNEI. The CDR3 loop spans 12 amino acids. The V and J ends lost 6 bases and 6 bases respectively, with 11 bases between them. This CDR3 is CASRGSGPEAFF. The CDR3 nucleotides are TGTGCCAGCAGGGGATCGGGGCCTGAAGCTTTCTTT.

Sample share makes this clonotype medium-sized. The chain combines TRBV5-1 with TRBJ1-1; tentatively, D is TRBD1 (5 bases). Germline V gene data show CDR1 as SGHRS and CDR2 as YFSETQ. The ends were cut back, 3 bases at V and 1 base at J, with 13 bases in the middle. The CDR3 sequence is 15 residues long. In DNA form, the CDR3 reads TGCGCCAGCAGCTCGTTTGCCGGGGGGAACACTGAAGCTTTCTTT. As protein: CASSSFAGGNTEAFF.

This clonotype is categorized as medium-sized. CDR3 coding DNA: TGTGCCAGCAGCCCTCGCGCGGCGAGCCGGGAGCGCGAGCAGTACTTC. It yields the protein CASSPRAASREREQYF. This sequence joins TRBV5-5 and TRBJ2-7; maybe TRBD2 (6 bases). CDR1 SGHKS and CDR2 YYEKEE come from the germline V gene (reference sequence). The CDR3 has 16 residues. V was clipped by 4 bases and J by 6 bases, with 23 bases between them.

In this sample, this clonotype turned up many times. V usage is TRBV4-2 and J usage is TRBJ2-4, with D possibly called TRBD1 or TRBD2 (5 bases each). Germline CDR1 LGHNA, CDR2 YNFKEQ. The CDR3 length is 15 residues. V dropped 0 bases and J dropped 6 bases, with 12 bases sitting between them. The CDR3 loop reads CASSQEGRAGNIQYF. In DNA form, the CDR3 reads TGTGCCAGCAGCCAAGAGGGGCGGGCAGGAAACATTCAGTACTTC.

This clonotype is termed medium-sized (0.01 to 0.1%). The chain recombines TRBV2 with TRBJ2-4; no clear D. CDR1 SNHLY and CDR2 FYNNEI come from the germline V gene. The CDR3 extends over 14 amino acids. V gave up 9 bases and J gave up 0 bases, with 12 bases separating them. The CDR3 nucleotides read TGTGCCAGTACTGCCGGTAGAGCCAAAAACATTCAGTACTTC. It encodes CASTAGRAKNIQYF.

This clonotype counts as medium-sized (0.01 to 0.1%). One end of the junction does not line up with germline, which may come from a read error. CDR3 nucleotide sequence: TGTGCTAGCAGCCCCGACAGGGGTACCTACGAGCAGTACTTC. Translation gives CASSPDRGTYEQYF. The V and J genes are TRBV7-7 and TRBJ2-7; 8 bases agree with TRBD1. Germline V gene lookup returns CDR1 SSHAT and CDR2 FNYEAQ (reference sequence). The CDR3 loop spans 14 amino acids.

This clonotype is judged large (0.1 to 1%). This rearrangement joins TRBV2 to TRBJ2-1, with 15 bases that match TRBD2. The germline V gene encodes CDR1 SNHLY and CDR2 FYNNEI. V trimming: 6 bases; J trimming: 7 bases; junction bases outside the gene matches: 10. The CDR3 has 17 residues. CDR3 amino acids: CASRTRSGLAGGNEQFF. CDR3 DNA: TGTGCCAGCAGAACTCGTTCGGGACTAGCGGGAGGAAATGAGCAGTTCTTC.

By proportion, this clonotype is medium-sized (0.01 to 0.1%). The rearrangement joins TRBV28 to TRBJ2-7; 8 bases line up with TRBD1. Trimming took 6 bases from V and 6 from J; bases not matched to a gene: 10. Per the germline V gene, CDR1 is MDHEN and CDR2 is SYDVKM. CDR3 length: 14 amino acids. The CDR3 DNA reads TGTGCCAGCAGCCTTTTCCAGGGGGCAGGCGAGCAGTACTTC. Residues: CASSLFQGAGEQYF.

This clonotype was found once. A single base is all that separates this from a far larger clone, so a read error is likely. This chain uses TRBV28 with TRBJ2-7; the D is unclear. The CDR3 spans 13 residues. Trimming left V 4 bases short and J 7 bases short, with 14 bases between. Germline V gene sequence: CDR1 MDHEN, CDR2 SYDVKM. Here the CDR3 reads CASSYDGYNEQYF. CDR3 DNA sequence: TGTGCCAGCAGTTACGACGGATACAATGAGCAGTACTTC.